These 2 T cell receptor beta chains were sequenced from one sample in a study of human CD8 memory T cell subsets (dated by TCRdb to about 2020). TCRdb lists the instrument as NextSeq 550. A Human TCR Profiling Kit was used to prepare UMI-labeled 5' RACE TCRbeta libraries. Through TCRdb reprocessing, the reads give one entry per CDR3 protein sequence; DNA is omitted. The table for this sample records some 5,400 distinct CDR3 sequences. The leading ten clones occupy 36% of the sample. The sample taken for sequencing was CD8+ effector memory T cells (TEM) sorted from PBMCs. The intended sense of this specimen's cell subset or site label: effector memory CD8 T cells, CCR7- CD45RO+ CD95+. These receptors were taken from a human donor in good health.

The chain is built from TRBV5-6 and TRBJ2-7; TCRdb calls TRBD1, which cannot be checked without DNA. This CDR3 is 16 amino acids long. CDR1 is SGHDT and CDR2 is YYEEEE in the germline V gene. The CDR3 here is CASSLITGTGGDEQYF.

The chain employs TRBV7-2 and TRBJ2-3; TCRdb indicates TRBD2, and absent DNA this call remains unverified. The CDR3 consists of 16 residues. CDR1 is SGHTA and CDR2 is FQGNSA in the germline V gene. CDR3 sequence reads: CASSFSGGGRTDTQYF.